These T cell receptor beta chains were read from a single sample in a study of T cell repertoires in cytomegalovirus infection. Using its own MiXCR run on the reads, TCRdb lists one record per CDR3 protein. The table has some 700,000 distinct CDR3 sequences, approximately 34% seen once; the top ten hold 2.5% to 3.5%. The sample consisted of PBMCs. The receptors here all came from a human donor in good health (CMV status not recorded). Some clones in this sample may be carry-over from other donors' samples. CDR3s include the opening cysteine and the closing phenylalanine or tryptophan. The D gene is left open where the match is weak. Clone sizes are given selectively: once, few, many, or a class where the clone is expanded.

D gene: -
J gene: TRBJ2-2
clone size: -
V gene: TRBV2
CDR3 protein: CASSGAGWGRHTGELFF
CDR3 DNA: TGTGCCAGCAGTGGAGCTGGGTGGGGGAGGCACACCGGGGAGCTGTTTTTT

D gene: TRBD1
J gene: TRBJ2-2
clone size: -
V gene: TRBV12-3/TRBV12-4
CDR3 protein: CTSSRTGPGELFF
CDR3 DNA: TGTACCAGCAGTAGGACAGGGCCCGGGGAGCTGTTTTTT

D gene: TRBD1
J gene: TRBJ2-7
clone size: -
V gene: TRBV5-1
CDR3 protein: CASSPTGLVLSYEQYF
CDR3 DNA: TGCGCCAGCAGCCCGACAGGGTTAGTACTATCCTACGAGCAGTACTTC

D gene: -
J gene: TRBJ1-4
clone size: -
V gene: TRBV12-3/TRBV12-4
CDR3 protein: CASSLGDINEKLFF
CDR3 DNA: TGTGCCAGCAGTTTAGGGGACATTAATGAAAAACTGTTTTTT

D gene: -
J gene: TRBJ2-2
clone size: -
V gene: TRBV27
CDR3 protein: CASSLSYRTGELFF
CDR3 DNA: TGTGCCAGCAGTCTCTCCTACCGCACCGGGGAGCTGTTTTTT

D gene: -
J gene: TRBJ1-2
clone size: few
V gene: TRBV11-2
CDR3 protein: CASSLDGRYYGYTF
CDR3 DNA: TGTGCCAGCAGCTTAGATGGGCGGTACTATGGCTACACCTTC

D gene: TRBD1
J gene: TRBJ2-1
clone size: few
V gene: TRBV2
CDR3 protein: CASHPRDRGPYEQFF
CDR3 DNA: TGTGCCAGCCACCCCCGGGACAGGGGGCCGTATGAGCAGTTCTTC

D gene: -
J gene: TRBJ2-5
clone size: -
V gene: TRBV2
CDR3 protein: CASSEGGVGETQYF
CDR3 DNA: TGTGCCAGCAGTGAAGGAGGGGTGGGTGAGACCCAGTACTTC

D gene: TRBD2
J gene: TRBJ2-3
clone size: few
V gene: TRBV15
CDR3 protein: CATSRGRRGGGASTDTQYF
CDR3 DNA: TGTGCCACCAGCAGAGGAAGACGCGGGGGGGGGGCTAGCACAGATACGCAGTATTTT

D gene: -
J gene: TRBJ1-5
clone size: -
V gene: TRBV2
CDR3 protein: CASSVPRPGGNQPQHF
CDR3 DNA: TGTGCCAGCAGTGTGCCCCGACCTGGAGGCAATCAGCCCCAGCATTTT

D gene: -
J gene: TRBJ2-1
clone size: -
V gene: TRBV7-3
CDR3 protein: CASSSSAADAQFF
CDR3 DNA: TGTGCCAGCAGCTCGTCGGCCGCGGATGCGCAGTTCTTC

D gene: -
J gene: TRBJ1-2
clone size: few
V gene: TRBV24-1
CDR3 protein: CATSDSPGIGGYTF
CDR3 DNA: TGTGCCACCAGTGATTCCCCAGGAATAGGCGGCTACACCTTC

D gene: TRBD1
J gene: TRBJ1-6
clone size: -
V gene: TRBV6-5
CDR3 protein: CASSLTGGRNNSPLHF
CDR3 DNA: TGTGCCAGCAGTCTTACAGGGGGCCGAAATAATTCACCCCTCCACTTT